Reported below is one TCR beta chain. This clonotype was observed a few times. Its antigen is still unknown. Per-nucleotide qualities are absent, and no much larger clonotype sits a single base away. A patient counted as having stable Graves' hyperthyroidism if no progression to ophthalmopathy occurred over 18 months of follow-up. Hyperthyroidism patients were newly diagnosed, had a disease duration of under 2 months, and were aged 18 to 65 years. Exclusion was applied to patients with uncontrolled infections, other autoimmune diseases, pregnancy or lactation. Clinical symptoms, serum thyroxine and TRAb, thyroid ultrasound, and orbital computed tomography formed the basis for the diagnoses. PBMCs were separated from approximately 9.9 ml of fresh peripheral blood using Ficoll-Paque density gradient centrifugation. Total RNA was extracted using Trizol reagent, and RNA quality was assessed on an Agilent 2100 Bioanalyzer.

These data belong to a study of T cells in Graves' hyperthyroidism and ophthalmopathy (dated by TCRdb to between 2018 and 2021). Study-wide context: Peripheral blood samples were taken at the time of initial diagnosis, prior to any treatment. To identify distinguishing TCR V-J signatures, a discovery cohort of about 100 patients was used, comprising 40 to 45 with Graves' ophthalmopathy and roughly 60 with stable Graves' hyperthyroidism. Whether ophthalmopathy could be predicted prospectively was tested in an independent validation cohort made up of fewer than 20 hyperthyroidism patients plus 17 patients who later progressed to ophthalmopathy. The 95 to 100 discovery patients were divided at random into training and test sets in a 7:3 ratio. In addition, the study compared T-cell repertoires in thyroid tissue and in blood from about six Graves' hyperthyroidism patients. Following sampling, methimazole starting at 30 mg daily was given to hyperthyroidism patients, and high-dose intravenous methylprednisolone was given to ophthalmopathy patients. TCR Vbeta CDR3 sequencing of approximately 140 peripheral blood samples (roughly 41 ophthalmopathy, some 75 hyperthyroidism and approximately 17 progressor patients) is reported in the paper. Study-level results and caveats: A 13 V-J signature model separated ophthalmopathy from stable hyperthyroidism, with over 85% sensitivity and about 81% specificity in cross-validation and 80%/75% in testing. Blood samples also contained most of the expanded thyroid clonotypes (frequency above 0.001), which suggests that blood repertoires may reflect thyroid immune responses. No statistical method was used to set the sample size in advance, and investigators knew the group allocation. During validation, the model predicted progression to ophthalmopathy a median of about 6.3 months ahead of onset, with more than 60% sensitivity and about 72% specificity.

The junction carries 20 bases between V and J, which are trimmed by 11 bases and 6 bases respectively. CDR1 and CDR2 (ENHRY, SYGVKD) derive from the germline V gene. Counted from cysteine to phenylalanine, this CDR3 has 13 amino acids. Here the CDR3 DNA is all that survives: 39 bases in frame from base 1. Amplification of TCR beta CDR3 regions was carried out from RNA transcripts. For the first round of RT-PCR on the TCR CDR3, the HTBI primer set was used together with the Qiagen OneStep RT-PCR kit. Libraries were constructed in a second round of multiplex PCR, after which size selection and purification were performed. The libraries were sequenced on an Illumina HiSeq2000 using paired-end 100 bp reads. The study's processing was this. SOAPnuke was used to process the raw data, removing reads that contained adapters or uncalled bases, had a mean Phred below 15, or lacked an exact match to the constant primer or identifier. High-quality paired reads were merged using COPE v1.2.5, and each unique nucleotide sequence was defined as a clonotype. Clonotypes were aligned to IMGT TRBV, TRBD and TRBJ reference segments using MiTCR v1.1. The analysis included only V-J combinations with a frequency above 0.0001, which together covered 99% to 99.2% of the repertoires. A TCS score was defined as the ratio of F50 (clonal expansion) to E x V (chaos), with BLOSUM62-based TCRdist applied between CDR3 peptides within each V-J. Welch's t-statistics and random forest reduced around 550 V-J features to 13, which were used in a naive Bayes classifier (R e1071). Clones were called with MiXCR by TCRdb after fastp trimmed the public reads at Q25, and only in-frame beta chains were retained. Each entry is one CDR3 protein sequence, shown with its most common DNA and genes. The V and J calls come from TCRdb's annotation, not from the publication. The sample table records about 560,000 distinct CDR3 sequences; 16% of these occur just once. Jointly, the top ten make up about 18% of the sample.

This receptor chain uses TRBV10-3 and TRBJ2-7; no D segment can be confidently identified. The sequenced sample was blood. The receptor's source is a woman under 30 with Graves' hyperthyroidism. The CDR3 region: CASGEENASEQYF. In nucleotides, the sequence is TGTGCCTCCGGTGAGGAGAACGCCTCCGAGCAGTACTTC.